A selection of T cell receptor beta chains follows, all from one sample in a study of Ad26.COV2.S vaccination and SARS-CoV-2 variants. Profiling relied on immunoSEQ multiplex PCR, and the TCRdb table lists in-frame clones only, not all of them. The profile shows about 440,000 clones, roughly 91% of them singletons. The input for sequencing was peripheral blood, taken in a trial of Ad26.COV2.S vaccine versus placebo. All receptors come from a person aged 18 to 65 who received the Ad26.COV2.S COVID-19 vaccine or a placebo. Both conserved end residues are part of each CDR3. Fields, in order: clone size, D gene, J gene, CDR3 length, V gene, CDR3 protein, CDR3 DNA. D genes are given only for firm matches. Where a row states a size, it is once, few, many or the class of an expanded clone; other rows omit it.

NA NA TRBJ2-1 15 TRBV24-1 CATSDPYSSWNEQFF TGTGCCACCAGTGATCCTTACTCGTCTTGGAATGAGCAGTTCTTC
NA TRBD2 TRBJ2-3 15 TRBV4-3 CASSQGLVGGDTQYF TGCGCCAGCAGCCAAGGCTTGGTGGGGGGGGATACGCAGTATTTT
NA NA TRBJ2-7 11 TRBV7-2 CASSLGNEQYF TGTGCCAGCAGCTTAGGGAACGAGCAGTACTTC
NA NA TRBJ1-1 11 TRBV21-1 CASIQTAEAFF TGTGCCAGCATTCAGACAGCCGAAGCTTTCTTT
NA NA TRBJ1-4 14 TRBV5-1 CASSLGSTNEKLFF TGCGCCAGCAGCTTGGGCTCAACTAATGAAAAACTGTTTTTT
few TRBD1 TRBJ2-3 17 TRBV11-3 CASSLDGTGTHTDTQYF TGTGCCAGCAGCTTAGATGGGACAGGGACACACACAGATACGCAGTATTTT
NA NA TRBJ2-5 14 TRBV5-4 CASSSSRVEETQYF TGTGCCAGCAGCTCATCCAGGGTTGAAGAGACCCAGTACTTC
NA TRBD2 TRBJ2-1 15 TRBV6-4 CASSQTSGGVNEQFF TGTGCCAGCAGCCAGACTAGCGGGGGTGTCAATGAGCAGTTCTTC
NA TRBD1 TRBJ1-6 17 TRBV7-6 CASSVGGRDRRNSPLHF TGTGCCAGCAGCGTAGGAGGACGGGACAGACGTAATTCACCCCTCCACTTT
NA NA TRBJ1-1 12 TRBV5-5 CASSLWSTEAFF TGTGCCAGCAGCCTATGGAGTACTGAAGCTTTCTTT
once TRBD2 TRBJ2-7 14 TRBV7-2 CASSLSGSRYEQYF TGTGCCAGCAGCTTAAGCGGGAGTAGATACGAGCAGTACTTC
NA NA TRBJ2-7 11 TRBV30 CAWSAGYEQYF TGTGCCTGGAGCGCAGGGTACGAGCAGTACTTC
few TRBD1 TRBJ1-6 14 TRBV30 CACRDRKRNSPLHF TGTGCCTGCCGGGACAGAAAGAGGAATTCACCCCTCCACTTT
NA NA TRBJ1-1 13 TRBV29-1 CSVEDSGRAEAFF TGCAGCGTTGAAGATTCGGGGAGGGCTGAAGCTTTCTTT
NA NA TRBJ1-1 13 TRBV29-1 CSVDSPHETEAFF TGCAGCGTTGACTCCCCTCATGAAACTGAAGCTTTCTTT
NA NA TRBJ2-5 12 TRBV18 CASSQNQETQYF TGTGCCAGCTCTCAAAATCAAGAGACCCAGTACTTC
NA NA TRBJ2-1 15 TRBV30 CAWSAADYVFNEQFF TGTGCCTGGAGCGCCGCGGACTACGTTTTCAATGAGCAGTTCTTC
NA TRBD1 TRBJ1-2 14 TRBV6-5 CASSRGQDTYGYTF TGTGCCAGCAGCCGAGGACAGGACACCTATGGCTACACCTTC
NA TRBD2 TRBJ2-7 17 TRBV5-1 CASSLGLASNSRYEQYF TGCGCCAGCAGCTTGGGACTAGCTAGCAATTCCCGCTACGAGCAGTACTTC
NA TRBD1 TRBJ1-4 18 TRBV19 CASSIRTGWPTLGEKLFF TGTGCCAGTAGTATCCGGACAGGGTGGCCGACACTGGGGGAAAAACTGTTTTTT
NA NA TRBJ2-1 14 TRBV7-2 CASSFPLRPNEQFF TGTGCCAGCAGCTTCCCTTTGCGGCCCAATGAGCAGTTCTTC
NA TRBD2 TRBJ2-1 14 TRBV20-1 CSASGGTRYNEQFF TGCAGTGCTAGTGGCGGGACTAGATACAATGAGCAGTTCTTC
NA NA TRBJ2-7 14 TRBV28 CASSRSGTPYEQYF TGTGCCAGCAGTCGGTCCGGGACACCCTACGAGCAGTACTTC
once NA TRBJ2-7 13 TRBV29-1 CSVGGGSLYEQYF TGCAGCGTGGGGGGGGGCTCCCTGTACGAGCAGTACTTC
NA NA TRBJ2-1 17 TRBV19 CASSMRQGVAGNNEQFF TGTGCCAGTAGTATGAGACAGGGTGTAGCGGGGAACAATGAGCAGTTCTTC
NA TRBD1 TRBJ2-2 16 TRBV6-2/TRBV6-3 CASSYQGQGAHGELFF TGTGCCAGCAGTTATCAGGGACAGGGGGCGCACGGGGAGCTGTTTTTT
NA NA TRBJ2-3 15 TRBV5-1 CASSLWGEATDTQYF TGCGCCAGCAGCTTGTGGGGGGAGGCTACAGATACGCAGTATTTT
NA NA TRBJ1-2 11 TRBV4-2 CASSAHYGYTF TGTGCCAGCAGCGCGCACTATGGCTACACCTTC
NA NA TRBJ2-5 13 TRBV3-1/TRBV3-2 CASSQIPGETQYF TGTGCCAGCAGCCAAATCCCGGGAGAGACCCAGTACTTC
NA NA TRBJ2-5 14 TRBV19 CASSIFADQETQYF TGTGCCAGTAGTATTTTCGCCGATCAAGAGACCCAGTACTTC
NA NA TRBJ1-2 13 TRBV29-1 CSVTPIRKYGYTF TGCAGCGTTACCCCCATAAGGAAGTATGGCTACACCTTC
NA NA TRBJ2-1 16 TRBV27 CASSLSGDWGANEQFF TGTGCCAGCAGTTTATCGGGGGATTGGGGGGCCAATGAGCAGTTCTTC
once TRBD2 TRBJ2-5 14 TRBV27 CASSPSGRGETQYF TGTGCCAGCAGTCCCTCAGGGAGGGGAGAGACCCAGTACTTC
NA TRBD1 TRBJ1-5 15 TRBV15 CATSSTGTEVQPQHF TGTGCCACCAGCAGCACCGGGACAGAGGTCCAGCCCCAGCATTTT